This is a list of T cell receptor beta chains from one sample in a study of early T cells in non-severe SARS-CoV-2 infection. MiXCR was run by TCRdb on the 5' RACE reads, yielding one entry per CDR3 protein. The table lists tens of thousands of distinct CDR3 sequences, around 23% of them singletons. The source was whole blood, collected at baseline. The source is an adult who was a healthcare worker with PCR-confirmed SARS-CoV-2 infection or an uninfected control (not recorded which). CDR3s include the opening cysteine and the closing phenylalanine or tryptophan. A D gene is named only where the DNA matches it firmly. Expanded clones are given a class, and other clones once, few, many or no size at all.

clone_size j_call v_call d_call cdr3_aa cdr3_nt
few TRBJ1-1 TRBV2 - CASSGYEEAFF TGTGCCAGCAGTGGGTACGAAGAAGCTTTCTTT
- TRBJ2-7 TRBV5-1 - CASSFDSAYEQYF TGCGCCAGCAGCTTCGACAGTGCCTACGAGCAGTACTTC
few TRBJ1-3 TRBV10-3 TRBD1 CAITGQGRNTIYF TGTGCCATCACCGGACAGGGAAGAAACACCATATATTTT
- TRBJ1-2 TRBV7-2 - CASSPRGSSIGYTF TGTGCCAGCAGCCCGCGGGGGTCCTCCATTGGCTACACCTTC
- TRBJ2-3 TRBV5-1 TRBD1 CASSLASRGPTDTQYF TGCGCCAGCAGCTTGGCCTCAAGGGGGCCCACAGATACGCAGTATTTT
medium-sized TRBJ2-7 TRBV20-1 - CSARGLIWEQYF TGCAGTGCCAGGGGTTTGATATGGGAGCAGTACTTC
once TRBJ1-1 TRBV29-1 TRBD1 CSVEGQGVVAFF TGCAGCGTTGAAGGCCAGGGGGTCGTAGCTTTCTTT
few TRBJ1-2 TRBV7-9 - CASSRPGRVADGYTF TGTGCCAGCAGCCGCCCCGGCAGGGTTGCCGATGGCTACACCTTC
few TRBJ2-7 TRBV6-1 - CASSEYGGLTYEQYF TGTGCCAGCAGTGAATATGGAGGGCTAACCTACGAGCAGTACTTC
few TRBJ2-6 TRBV3-1 - CASSQEAVSSGANVLTF TGTGCCAGCAGCCAAGAAGCGGTATCCTCTGGGGCCAACGTCCTGACTTTC
few TRBJ2-1 TRBV7-9 - CASSEAGIYNEQFF TGTGCCAGCAGCGAGGCCGGGATTTACAATGAGCAGTTCTTC
few TRBJ2-3 TRBV10-3 TRBD1 CATVDGQGHTDTQYF TGTGCCACCGTAGACGGACAGGGGCACACAGATACGCAGTATTTT
- TRBJ1-3 TRBV5-1 TRBD1 CASSLRQGGNTIYF TGCGCCAGCAGCCTGCGACAGGGCGGAAACACCATATATTTT
few TRBJ2-1 TRBV15 - CATSRDQGSEQFF TGTGCCACCAGCAGAGATCAGGGTAGTGAGCAGTTCTTC
few TRBJ2-7 TRBV7-8 - CASSTTGKPYEQYF TGTGCCAGCAGCACTACAGGGAAGCCATACGAGCAGTACTTC
- TRBJ2-1 TRBV18 - CASSPGLTGHNEQFF TGTGCCAGCTCACCAGGGCTAACGGGGCACAATGAGCAGTTCTTC
few TRBJ2-7 TRBV4-1 TRBD1 CASSQLDRVSYEQYF TGCGCCAGCAGCCAACTGGACAGGGTCTCCTACGAGCAGTACTTC
few TRBJ2-1 TRBV2 - CASSRSSYNEQFF TGTGCCAGCAGTAGAAGCTCCTACAATGAGCAGTTCTTC
- TRBJ2-7 TRBV20-1 TRBD2 CSAISGGEQYF TGCAGTGCTATTTCGGGAGGCGAGCAGTACTTC
few TRBJ1-4 TRBV19 - CASSTGVSREKLFF TGTGCCAGTAGTACTGGGGTTTCAAGGGAAAAACTGTTTTTT
many TRBJ1-1 TRBV29-1 - CSVGQLNTEAFF TGCAGCGTTGGACAGTTGAACACTGAAGCTTTCTTT
- TRBJ2-3 TRBV6-5 - CASRFGTGSTDTQYF TGTGCCAGCAGATTTGGGACGGGTAGCACAGATACGCAGTATTTT
- TRBJ1-3 TRBV2 - CASSGTSSGNTIYF TGTGCCAGCAGTGGCACATCCTCTGGAAACACCATATATTTT
- TRBJ1-1 TRBV11-2 - CASSLAGQGTEAFF TGTGCCAGCAGCTTAGCAGGGCAGGGGACTGAAGCTTTCTTT
- TRBJ2-7 TRBV6-5 - CASSSQDKTYEQYF TGTGCCAGCAGTTCCCAGGACAAAACCTACGAGCAGTACTTC
few TRBJ1-2 TRBV6-6 TRBD1 CASSYQPGTGRYGYTF TGTGCCAGCAGTTACCAGCCCGGGACAGGGCGCTATGGCTACACCTTC
many TRBJ2-7 TRBV18 - CASSPPGLGGIVYEQYF TGTGCCAGCTCACCACCGGGTCTTGGGGGAATTGTCTACGAGCAGTACTTC
- TRBJ1-1 TRBV19 TRBD1 CASSIEGTVAFF TGTGCCAGTAGTATTGAAGGGACAGTGGCTTTCTTT
- TRBJ2-3 TRBV14 TRBD2 CASSVSGGPWDTQYF TGTGCCAGCAGCGTAAGCGGGGGGCCTTGGGATACGCAGTATTTT
once TRBJ1-2 TRBV30 - CASWIGGGGYTF TGTGCCTCCTGGATAGGCGGGGGTGGCTACACCTTC
few TRBJ2-3 TRBV11-2 - CASSFGDTDTQYF TGTGCCAGCAGCTTCGGAGACACAGATACGCAGTATTTT
- TRBJ2-7 TRBV18 TRBD2 CASSPGGLAYEQYF TGTGCCAGCTCACCAGGGGGACTAGCCTACGAGCAGTACTTC
- TRBJ2-5 TRBV10-3 TRBD1 CAISDPGTGKMETQYF TGTGCCATCAGTGATCCTGGGACAGGGAAGATGGAGACCCAGTACTTC